This entry describes one T cell receptor beta chain. The sample originates from a study of blood T cell repertoires in COVID-19. Study-wide context: Specimens from acute and convalescent COVID-19 originated in the United States, Italy and Spain.

The germline gives CDR1 LNHDA, CDR2 SQIVND (reference sequence). Trimming cost V 7 bases and J 0 bases, with 13 bases left between them. The CDR3 contains 15 residues. As originally analysed: Researchers report that nucleated cell counts were estimated from reference gene primer amplification. Sequenced by immunoSEQ multiplex PCR; TCRdb stores in-frame clones only, minus some. The DNA was the basis for D and trimming; V, J and clone size are from that table. The sample carries around 100,000 clones, around 81% recorded once. This chain links TRBV19 with TRBJ1-3; unclear D gene. The TCR was taken from a man between 50 and 59 years old with active or convalescent COVID-19. Sequenced input: peripheral blood. For the CDR3, the DNA is TGTGCCAGTAATGACCAGGATCACTCTGGAAACACCATATATTTT. This sequence encodes CASNDQDHSGNTIYF.